This T cell receptor (beta chain) was observed in a study of cytomegalovirus exposure and HLA in healthy donors. On the study more broadly: There were 85 million or so unique TCRs (from HLA-typed donors) in an early data release. Around four fifths of roughly 400 genotyped donors fell in the Caucasian-associated ancestry cluster. Notes on the study in general: The records held CMV serostatus as the only immune exposure information.

The CDR3 extends over 14 amino acids. CDR1 is SNHLY and CDR2 is FYNNEI in the germline V gene. V trimming: 6 bases; J trimming: 4 bases; junction bases outside the gene matches: 8. Notes on this clone: Its specificity is not known.

Use of 60 Vbeta and 13 Jbeta primers characterized the PCR. The repertoire was sequenced with immunoSEQ multiplex PCR; TCRdb's copy has only in-frame clones and lacks some. The repertoire holds about 160,000 clones, with approximately 81% as singletons. This TCR was recovered from a boy aged 2 to 10 in good health and CMV-seronegative. Sequenced material: PBMCs. The gene calls are TRBV2 and TRBJ2-5; 7 bases agree with TRBD2. For the CDR3, the DNA is TGTGCCAGCAGAACCCCAGGGAGGGGAGAGACCCAGTACTTC. Its translation: CASRTPGRGETQYF.